The 11 T cell receptor beta chains below come from one sample, sequenced in a study of blood T cell repertoires in COVID-19. Libraries were prepared by immunoSEQ multiplex PCR; TCRdb keeps only in-frame clonotypes and omits some of them. This sample has about 310,000 clones, with roughly 87% found just once. Specimen: peripheral blood. These receptors came from a man aged 45 to 65 with active or convalescent COVID-19.

The chain employs TRBV15 and TRBJ1-5; 7 bases line up with TRBD1. From germline, CDR1 is LNHNV and CDR2 YYDKDF (reference sequence). Unmatched junction bases numbered 3, after V lost 0 bases and J lost 7 bases. The length of the CDR3 is 14 residues. In DNA, the CDR3 is TGTGCCACCAGCAGAGAAGGAGGGGGCCAGCCCCAGCATTTT. Its translation is CATSREGGGQPQHF.

V usage is TRBV4-1 and J usage is TRBJ1-2, with D perhaps TRBD1 (6 bases). The germline CDR1 and CDR2 sequences are MGHRA and YSYEKL. Trimming pared 0 bases from V and 5 bases from J, leaving 10 bases between. This CDR3 has 14 amino acids. CDR3 DNA: TGCGCCAGCAGCCAAGAACAGGGTGGGTATGGCTACACCTTC. It translates to CASSQEQGGYGYTF.

A single count supports this clone. The chain couples TRBV5-1 to TRBJ1-4; TRBD1 agrees at 7 bases. The CDR3 is 13 amino acids. J lost 6 bases, V lost 2 bases, and 1 base had no gene match. CDR1 and CDR2 (germline): SGHRS, YFSETQ. For the CDR3, the DNA is TGCGCCAGCAGCTTAGGACAGGATGAAAAACTGTTTTTT. Translation gives CASSLGQDEKLFF.

The chain combines TRBV19 with TRBJ2-3; D remains unclear. Germline assignment: CDR1 LNHDA and CDR2 SQIVND (reference sequence). V gave up 7 bases and J gave up 5 bases, with 13 bases separating them. This CDR3 region has 13 residues. The CDR3 bases are TGTGCCAGTAAAACCGTCCCGGGAGATACGCAGTATTTT. Protein sequence: CASKTVPGDTQYF. The full variable domain, completed using reference TRBV19 and TRBJ2-3, is DGGITQSPKYLFRKEGQNVTLSCEQNLNHDAMYWYRQDPGQGLRLIYYSQIVNDFQKGDIAEGYSVSREKKESFPLTVTSAQKNPTAFYLCASKTVPGDTQYFGPGTRLTVL.

This clone was counted between two and nine times. The CDR3 nucleotides are TGTGCCAGCAGCTTGGACAGAGGTTATAATTTTGAAGCTTTCTTT. Translating it yields CASSLDRGYNFEAFF. The chain employs TRBV7-2 and TRBJ1-1; D possibly corresponds to TRBD1 (6 bases). The CDR3 runs to 15 residues. In germline, CDR1 is SGHTA, CDR2 FQGNSA. Trimming took 3 bases from V and 7 from J, leaving 18 bases between them.

The genes are TRBV18 and TRBJ1-4, with 9 bases identical to TRBD1. The germline gives CDR1 KGHSH, CDR2 LQKENI. Trimming removed 6 bases from V and 2 bases from J; junction bases left unmatched: 4. This CDR3 region has 15 residues. This CDR3 reads CASSPDRGTNEKLFF. The CDR3 DNA reads TGTGCCAGCTCCCCTGACAGGGGGACTAATGAAAAACTGTTTTTT. The entire variable domain, with the rest obtained from reference TRBV18 and TRBJ1-4, is as follows: NAGVMQNPRHLVRRRGQEARLRCSPMKGHSHVYWYRQLPEEGLKFMVYLQKENIIDESGMPKERFSAEFPKEGPSILRIQQVVRGDSAAYFCASSPDRGTNEKLFFGSGTQLSVL.

The genes are TRBV10-1 and TRBJ1-2; perhaps TRBD1 as D (5 bases). CDR1 and CDR2 (germline): WNHNN, SYGVQD (reference sequence). The CDR3 runs 18 residues. V was clipped by 6 bases and J by 4 bases, with 27 bases between them. The CDR3, as DNA: TGCGCCAGCAGCGACCCATGCAGGGATGAGGACCAGAGCTATGGCTACACCTTC. This codes for CASSDPCRDEDQSYGYTF.

This clone was recorded only once. The chain combines TRBV6-5 with TRBJ2-1; the match to TRBD2 covers 7 bases. Germline V gene sequence: CDR1 MNHEY, CDR2 SVGAGI. There are 14 residues in the CDR3. V shed 9 bases, J shed 2 bases, and the junction held 7 bases outside the gene matches. The chain's CDR3 is CASTRGRAYNEQFF. DNA of the CDR3: TGTGCCAGTACTCGCGGGAGAGCCTACAATGAGCAGTTCTTC.

This chain connects TRBV2 to TRBJ1-3; 9 nucleotides align to TRBD1. The trim removed 8 bases at V and 4 bases at J, leaving 6 bases unmatched. The CDR3 is 14 residues long. Looked up from germline, CDR1 is SNHLY and CDR2 is FYNNEI. The chain's CDR3 is CASGDRVIGNTIYF. CDR3 in DNA: TGTGCCAGCGGGGACAGGGTGATCGGAAACACCATATATTTT.

J is TRBJ2-1 and V is TRBV7-3, with TRBD2 as a possible D gene (6 bases). Germline V gene sequence: CDR1 SGHTA, CDR2 FQGTGA. This CDR3 has 14 residues. V was trimmed by 3 bases and J by 2 bases, leaving 8 bases between them. This CDR3 is CASSFGGPYNEQFF. CDR3 bases: TGTGCCAGCAGCTTCGGGGGTCCCTACAATGAGCAGTTCTTC.

This chain uses TRBV23-1 with TRBJ1-2; tentatively, D is TRBD1 (6 bases). Being an ORF, TRBV23-1 has a function that is uncertain. The length of the CDR3 is 15 residues. Trimming left V 2 bases short and J 4 bases short, with 14 bases between. The CDR3 bases are TGCGCCAGCAGTCAACCCCAAACAGGGCTCTATGGCTACACCTTC. It translates to CASSQPQTGLYGYTF.